One and the same sample provided the 16 T cell receptor beta chains below, sequenced in a study of T cells in Graves' hyperthyroidism and ophthalmopathy. Amplification of TCR beta CDR3 regions was performed using RNA transcripts as template. First-round RT-PCR targeting the TCR CDR3 was performed with the HTBI primer set. TCRdb fed the multiplex PCR reads into MiXCR, producing one record per CDR3 protein. The sample records more than 350,000 distinct CDR3 sequences, roughly 15% being singletons. The sample comprised blood. These receptors all stem from an older woman with Graves' ophthalmopathy.

This clonotype was observed a single time. This may arise from a read error, as a much more abundant clone is one base away. The chain joins TRBV4-1 to TRBJ2-7, with 11 bases lining up with TRBD2. There are 15 residues in the CDR3. V shed 2 bases, J shed 2 bases, and the junction held 2 bases outside the gene matches. Germline V lookup: CDR1 MGHRA, CDR2 YSYEKL. The CDR3 sequence is CASSQLTSGTYEQYF. The CDR3 nucleotides read TGCGCCAGCAGCCAATTGACTAGCGGGACCTACGAGCAGTACTTC.

This rearrangement joins TRBV29-1 to TRBJ1-3; TRBD1 might be the D (5 bases). V lost 7 bases, J lost 8 bases, and 18 bases lay in between. Per the germline V gene, CDR1 is SQVTM and CDR2 is ANQGSEA. The CDR3 runs to 13 residues. The CDR3 loop is CSASLDIKDTIYF. CDR3 sequence (DNA): TGCAGCGCCAGCTTGGACATCAAGGACACCATATATTTT. The complete variable domain, with remaining parts taken from reference TRBV29-1 and TRBJ1-3, reads SAVISQKPSRDICQRGTSLTIQCQVDSQVTMMFWYRQQPGQSLTLIATANQGSEATYESGFVIDKFPISRPNLTFSTLTVSNMSPEDSSIYLCSASLDIKDTIYFGEGSWLTVV.

This clonotype was detected only once. The CDR3 reads CSARGQGGVNQPQHF. In DNA form, the CDR3 reads TGCAGTGCTAGGGGGCAGGGGGGGGTCAATCAGCCCCAGCATTTT. This sequence joins TRBV20-1 and TRBJ1-5, with 7 bases fitting TRBD1. CDR1 and CDR2 (germline): DFQATT, SNEGSKA (reference sequence). The CDR3 has 15 amino acids. With 3 bases clipped from V and 3 bases from J, the junction kept 8 bases outside the gene matches.

This clonotype showed up many times. This chain joins TRBV3-1 and TRBJ2-3; tentatively, D is TRBD2 (5 bases). V was shortened by 4 bases and J by 4 bases, with 9 bases between the two germline ends. The CDR3 has 13 residues. Per the germline V gene, CDR1 is LGHDT and CDR2 is YNNKEL (reference sequence). The CDR3 DNA sequence: TGTGCCAGCAGCCTCAGCGGCCCAGATACGCAGTATTTT. This encodes CASSLSGPDTQYF.

This clonotype occurred many times. V gene TRBV13 combines with J gene TRBJ2-7; maybe TRBD2 (6 bases). The CDR3 totals 15 residues. The ends were cut back, 5 bases at V and 0 bases at J, with 14 bases in the middle. The germline V gene has CDR1 PRHDT and CDR2 FYEKMQ (reference sequence). The CDR3 region has the DNA TGTGCCAGCAGCCCCCGGGCGACTAGCTCCTACGAGCAGTACTTC. Translation: CASSPRATSSYEQYF.

The sample holds many counts of this clonotype. V gene TRBV18 combines with J gene TRBJ2-5; 7 bases are a match to TRBD1. This CDR3 contains 15 residues. The junction had 7 bases not matched to a gene; V was cut back by 4 bases and J by 2 bases. CDR1 is KGHSH, CDR2 LQKENI, per germline. For the CDR3, the DNA is TGTGCCAGCTCACGCCCCGGGACAGCTCAAGAGACCCAGTACTTC. Residues: CASSRPGTAQETQYF.

A remark on this clonotype: Possible read error: a much larger clone is one base away. The rearrangement joins TRBV6-1 to TRBJ2-2; tentative D call: TRBD2 (6 bases). The CDR3 is 19 residues long. Germline V CDR1 and CDR2: MNHNS, SASEGT. DNA of the CDR3: TGTGCCAACAGTGTCGACTGGTGGGGGAGCGGGTATACAACCGGGGAGCTGTTTTTT. It translates to CANSVDWWGSGYTTGELFF.

In this sample, this clonotype turned up many times. J is TRBJ2-5 and V is TRBV27; D may be TRBD1 or TRBD2 (5 bases each). The CDR3 has 14 amino acids. Germline-derived CDR1 and CDR2 are MNHEY and SMNVEV (reference sequence). V lost 5 bases to trimming and J lost 4 bases, with 14 bases between them. CDR3 sequence: CASSRDLHGETQYF. DNA of the CDR3: TGTGCCAGCAGTCGGGACCTCCACGGAGAGACCCAGTACTTC.

The rearrangement links TRBV20-1 to TRBJ2-7; 10 nucleotides agree with TRBD2. This CDR3 has 13 residues. Germline V gene sequence: CDR1 DFQATT, CDR2 SNEGSKA (reference sequence). Trimming at V came to 3 bases and at J to 4 bases, leaving 3 bases not matched to a gene. DNA of the CDR3: TGCAGTGCTAGCGGACTAGCGGTTTACGAGCAGTACTTC. Its protein product is CSASGLAVYEQYF.

In its sample, this clonotype was seen many times. The chain has TRBV20-1 and TRBJ2-7, with 8 bases matching TRBD2. J lost 4 bases, V lost 1 base, and 3 bases had no gene match. This CDR3 spans 13 amino acids. In germline, CDR1 is DFQATT, CDR2 SNEGSKA (reference sequence). In DNA form, the CDR3 reads TGCAGTGCTAGAGTGACTAGCGAATACGAGCAGTACTTC. It translates to CSARVTSEYEQYF.

The chain couples TRBV11-2 to TRBJ2-1; the match to TRBD2 covers 10 bases. Germline V CDR1 and CDR2: SGHAT, FQNNGV. V lost 5 bases and J lost 0; bases outside the gene matches: 16. The CDR3 loop spans 20 amino acids. CDR3 sequence reads: CASSLLAGVLVSSSYNEQFF. In DNA, the CDR3 is TGTGCCAGCAGCCTCCTAGCGGGAGTTTTGGTTTCGAGCTCCTACAATGAGCAGTTCTTC.

V usage is TRBV12-3 or TRBV12-4 and J usage is TRBJ1-5; 10 nucleotides align to TRBD1. This CDR3 contains 14 residues. V was pared by 7 bases and J by 6 bases, with 6 bases of the junction left unmatched. CDR3 region: CASIGTGVLQPQHF. Here the CDR3 DNA reads TGTGCCAGCATCGGGACAGGGGTTCTTCAGCCCCAGCATTTT.

This clonotype was found many times. The rearrangement links TRBV28 to TRBJ2-7, with D possibly TRBD1 on 5 matching bases. The CDR3 sequence is 13 residues long. Trimming cost V 6 bases and J 5 bases, with 14 bases left between them. The germline CDR1 and CDR2 sequences are MDHEN and SYDVKM. DNA for the CDR3: TGTGCCAGCAGCTCCCGGCCAGGGAACGAGCAGTACTTC. Amino acid sequence: CASSSRPGNEQYF.

This clonotype appeared many times. J is TRBJ2-1 and V is TRBV5-1; 7 positions agree with TRBD2. Germline lookup yields CDR1 SGHRS and CDR2 YFSETQ. The CDR3 is 14 residues long. V gave up 6 bases and J gave up 5 bases; unmatched junction bases: 8. The CDR3: CASMRGRRDNEQFF. DNA of the CDR3: TGCGCCAGCATGCGGGGGAGGAGGGACAATGAGCAGTTCTTC.

This clonotype was detected ten times or more. The genes are TRBV28 and TRBJ2-7; the match to TRBD2 covers 7 bases. The CDR3 extends over 15 amino acids. Germline V gene data show CDR1 as MDHEN and CDR2 as SYDVKM. The V segment lost 8 bases and the J segment 3 bases; nucleotides outside the gene matches: 13. DNA for the CDR3: TGTGCCAGCGGAGAGGGAGGCGCTAGCGGCTACGAGCAGTACTTC. Amino acid sequence: CASGEGGASGYEQYF.

The J gene is TRBJ2-2, the V gene TRBV11-2, with TRBD2 identical over 8 bases. The CDR3 runs 16 residues. V lost 5 bases and J lost 0; bases outside the gene matches: 5. Germline values: CDR1 SGHAT, CDR2 FQNNGV. CDR3 loop: CASSRSGSPNTGELFF. As DNA, the CDR3 is TGTGCCAGCAGCAGAAGCGGGAGCCCGAACACCGGGGAGCTGTTTTTT.